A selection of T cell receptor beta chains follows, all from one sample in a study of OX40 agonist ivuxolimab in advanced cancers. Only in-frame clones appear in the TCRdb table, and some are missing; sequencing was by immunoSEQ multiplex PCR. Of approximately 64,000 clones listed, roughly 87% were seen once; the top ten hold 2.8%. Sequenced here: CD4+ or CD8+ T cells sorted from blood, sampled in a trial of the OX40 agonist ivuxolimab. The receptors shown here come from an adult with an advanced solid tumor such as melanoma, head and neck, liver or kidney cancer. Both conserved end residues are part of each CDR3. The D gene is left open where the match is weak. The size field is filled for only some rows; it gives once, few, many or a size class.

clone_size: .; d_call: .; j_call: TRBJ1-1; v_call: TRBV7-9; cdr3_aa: CASSLEQGEAFF; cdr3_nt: TGTGCCAGCAGCTTAGAACAGGGTGAAGCTTTCTTT
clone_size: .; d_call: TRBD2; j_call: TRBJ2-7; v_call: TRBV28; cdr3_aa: CASSLWGRAYEQYF; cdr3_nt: TGTGCCAGCAGTTTATGGGGGAGGGCCTACGAGCAGTACTTC
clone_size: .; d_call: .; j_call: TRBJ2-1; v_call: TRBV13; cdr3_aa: CASSRGPGNEQFF; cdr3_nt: TGTGCCAGCAGCCGGGGGCCGGGCAATGAGCAGTTCTTC
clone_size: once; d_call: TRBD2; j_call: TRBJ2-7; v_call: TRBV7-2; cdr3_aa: CASSPFRDYSYEQYF; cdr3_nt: TGTGCCAGCAGCCCCTTCCGGGACTACTCCTACGAGCAGTACTTC
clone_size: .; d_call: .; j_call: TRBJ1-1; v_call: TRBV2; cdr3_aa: CASSINREGEAFF; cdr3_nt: TGTGCCAGCAGTATTAACAGGGAGGGTGAAGCTTTCTTT
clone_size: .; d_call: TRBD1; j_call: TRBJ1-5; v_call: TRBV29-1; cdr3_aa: CSVGGDRGNQPQHF; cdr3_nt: TGCAGCGTGGGGGGAGACAGGGGAAATCAGCCCCAGCATTTT
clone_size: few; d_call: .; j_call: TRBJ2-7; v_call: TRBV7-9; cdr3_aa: CASSLAGGVHEQYF; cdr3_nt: TGTGCCAGCAGCTTAGCTGGAGGGGTCCACGAGCAGTACTTC
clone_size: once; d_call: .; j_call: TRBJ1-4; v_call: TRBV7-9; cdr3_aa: CASSQPGLINEKLFF; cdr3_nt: TGTGCCAGCAGCCAACCGGGACTCATAAATGAAAAACTGTTTTTT
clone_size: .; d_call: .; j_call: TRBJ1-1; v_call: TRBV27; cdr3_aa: CASRWGIGTEAFF; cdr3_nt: TGTGCCAGCCGCTGGGGGATCGGCACTGAAGCTTTCTTT
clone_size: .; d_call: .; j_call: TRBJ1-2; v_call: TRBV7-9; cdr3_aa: CASSLTGLYYGYTF; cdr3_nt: TGTGCCAGCAGCTTAACAGGCCTATACTATGGCTACACCTTC
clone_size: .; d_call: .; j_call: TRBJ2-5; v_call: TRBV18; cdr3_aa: CASSAQETQYF; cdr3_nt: TGTGCCAGCTCAGCCCAAGAGACCCAGTACTTC
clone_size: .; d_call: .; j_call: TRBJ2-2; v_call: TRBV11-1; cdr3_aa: CASSPWSGELFF; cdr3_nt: TGTGCCAGCAGCCCGTGGAGCGGGGAGCTGTTTTTT
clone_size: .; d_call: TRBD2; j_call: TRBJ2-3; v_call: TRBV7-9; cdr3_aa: CASSFVAGDTQYF; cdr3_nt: TGTGCCAGCAGCTTTGTAGCGGGAGATACGCAGTATTTT
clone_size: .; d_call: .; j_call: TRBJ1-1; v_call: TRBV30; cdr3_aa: CAWSVQFGYTEAFF; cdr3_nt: TGTGCCTGGAGTGTACAGTTCGGTTACACTGAAGCTTTCTTT
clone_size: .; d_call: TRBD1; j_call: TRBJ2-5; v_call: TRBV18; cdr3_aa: CASSPNRGLQETQYF; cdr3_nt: TGTGCCAGCTCACCGAACAGGGGGCTTCAAGAGACCCAGTACTTC
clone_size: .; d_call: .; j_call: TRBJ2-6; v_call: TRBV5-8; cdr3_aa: CASIHTGSGANVLTF; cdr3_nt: TGTGCCAGCATCCACACGGGCTCCGGGGCCAACGTCCTGACTTTC
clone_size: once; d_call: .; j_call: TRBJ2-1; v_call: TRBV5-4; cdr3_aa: CAAQRGVGNEQFF; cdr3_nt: TGTGCCGCGCAACGGGGAGTAGGCAATGAGCAGTTCTTC
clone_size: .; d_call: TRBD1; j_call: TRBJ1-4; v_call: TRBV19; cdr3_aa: CASTRTGGEKLFF; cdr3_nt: TGTGCCAGTACCCGGACAGGGGGTGAAAAACTGTTTTTT
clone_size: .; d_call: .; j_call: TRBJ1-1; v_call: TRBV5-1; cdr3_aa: CASSGAAGTEAFF; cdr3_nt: TGCGCCAGCAGCGGTGCCGCGGGCACTGAAGCTTTCTTT
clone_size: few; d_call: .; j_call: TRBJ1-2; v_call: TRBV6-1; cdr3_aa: CASGTAWGYTF; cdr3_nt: TGTGCCAGTGGGACCGCGTGGGGCTACACCTTC
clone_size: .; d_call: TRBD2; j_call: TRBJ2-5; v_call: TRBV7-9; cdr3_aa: CASSLLGTSETEETQYF; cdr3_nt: TGTGCCAGCAGCCTCCTCGGGACTAGCGAAACCGAAGAGACCCAGTACTTC
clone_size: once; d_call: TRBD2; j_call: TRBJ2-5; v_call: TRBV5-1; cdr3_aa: CASSSEGGPETQYF; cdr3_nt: TGCGCCAGCAGCTCGGAGGGAGGGCCGGAGACCCAGTACTTC